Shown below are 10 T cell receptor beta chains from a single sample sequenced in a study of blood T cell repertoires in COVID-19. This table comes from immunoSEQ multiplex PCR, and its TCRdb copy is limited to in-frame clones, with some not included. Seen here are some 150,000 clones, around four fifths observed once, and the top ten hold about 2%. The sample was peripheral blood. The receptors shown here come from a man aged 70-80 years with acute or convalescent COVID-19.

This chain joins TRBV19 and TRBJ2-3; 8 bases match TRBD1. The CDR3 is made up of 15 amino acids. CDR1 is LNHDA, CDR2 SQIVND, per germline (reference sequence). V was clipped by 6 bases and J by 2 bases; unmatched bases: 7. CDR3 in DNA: TGTGCCAGTAGCCTTCCAGGGGGCAACACAGATACGCAGTATTTT. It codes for CASSLPGGNTDTQYF.

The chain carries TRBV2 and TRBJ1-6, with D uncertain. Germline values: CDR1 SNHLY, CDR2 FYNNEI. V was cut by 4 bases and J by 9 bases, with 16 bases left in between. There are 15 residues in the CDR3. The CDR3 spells CASSVVWAGPSPLHF. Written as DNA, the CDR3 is TGTGCCAGCAGTGTAGTATGGGCAGGTCCTTCACCCCTCCACTTT. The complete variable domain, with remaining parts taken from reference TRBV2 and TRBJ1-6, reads EPEVTQTPSHQVTQMGQEVILRCVPISNHLYFYWYRQILGQKVEFLVSFYNNEISEKSEIFDDQFSVERPDGSNFTLKIRSTKLEDSAMYFCASSVVWAGPSPLHFGNGTRLTVT.

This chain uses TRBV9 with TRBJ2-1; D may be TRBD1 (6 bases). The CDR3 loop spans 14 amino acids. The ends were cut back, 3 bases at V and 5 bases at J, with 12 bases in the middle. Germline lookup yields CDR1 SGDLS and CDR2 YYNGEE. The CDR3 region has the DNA TGTGCCAGCAGCGCATACAGGGTCGACAATGAGCAGTTCTTC. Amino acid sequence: CASSAYRVDNEQFF.

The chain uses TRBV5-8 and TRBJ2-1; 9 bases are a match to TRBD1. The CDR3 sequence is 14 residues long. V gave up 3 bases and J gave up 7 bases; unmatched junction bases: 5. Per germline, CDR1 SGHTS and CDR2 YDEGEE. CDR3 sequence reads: CASSSRDRVNEQFF. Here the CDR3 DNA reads TGTGCCAGCAGCTCTCGGGACAGGGTAAATGAGCAGTTCTTC.

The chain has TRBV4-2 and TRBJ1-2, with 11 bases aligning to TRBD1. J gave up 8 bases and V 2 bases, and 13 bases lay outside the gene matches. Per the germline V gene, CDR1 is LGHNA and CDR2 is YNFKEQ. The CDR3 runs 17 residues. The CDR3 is CASSQLQPGQGGWGYTF. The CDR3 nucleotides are TGTGCCAGCAGCCAACTGCAGCCGGGACAGGGGGGATGGGGCTACACCTTC.

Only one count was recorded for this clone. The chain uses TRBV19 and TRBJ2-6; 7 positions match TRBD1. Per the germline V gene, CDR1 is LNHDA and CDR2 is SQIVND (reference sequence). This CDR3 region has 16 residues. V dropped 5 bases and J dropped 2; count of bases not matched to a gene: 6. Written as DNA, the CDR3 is TGTGCCAGTAGTGCTCACAGGGGCGCTGGGGCCAACGTCCTGACTTTC. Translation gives CASSAHRGAGANVLTF.

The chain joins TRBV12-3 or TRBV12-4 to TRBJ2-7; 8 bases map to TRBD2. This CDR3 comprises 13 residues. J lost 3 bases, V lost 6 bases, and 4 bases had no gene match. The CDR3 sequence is CASSQGTSYEQYF. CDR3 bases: TGTGCCAGCAGCCAAGGGACTAGCTACGAGCAGTACTTC.

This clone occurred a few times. The CDR3 DNA sequence: TGTGCCACCCATCGGACTAGCGGGATCGGAGAGACCCAGTACTTC. As protein: CATHRTSGIGETQYF. J is TRBJ2-5 and V is TRBV5-4, with TRBD2 identical over 12 bases. V was clipped by 9 bases and J by 4 bases; unmatched bases: 10. The CDR3 is 15 residues long. Germline CDR1 is SGHNT and CDR2 is YYREEE (reference sequence).

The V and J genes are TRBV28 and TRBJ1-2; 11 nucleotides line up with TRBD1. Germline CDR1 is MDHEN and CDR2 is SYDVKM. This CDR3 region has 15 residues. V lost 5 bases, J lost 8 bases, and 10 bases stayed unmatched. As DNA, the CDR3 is TGTGCCAGCAGTCCATTCGGACAGGGGGCGCGGGGCTACACCTTC. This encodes CASSPFGQGARGYTF.

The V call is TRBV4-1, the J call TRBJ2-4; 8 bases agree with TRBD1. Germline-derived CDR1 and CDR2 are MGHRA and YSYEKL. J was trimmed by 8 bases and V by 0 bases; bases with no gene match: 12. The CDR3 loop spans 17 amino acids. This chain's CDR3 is CASSQDSRGQKGYIQYF. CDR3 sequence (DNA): TGCGCCAGCAGCCAAGATTCCAGGGGGCAGAAAGGGTACATTCAGTACTTC.